This T cell receptor beta chain was sequenced during a study of long-term antiretroviral therapy in people with HIV. Sequencing relied on immunoSEQ assay v3.0, run at survey level. The repertoire was sequenced with immunoSEQ multiplex PCR; TCRdb's copy has only in-frame clones and lacks some. The data hold some 23,000 clones, with around 76% observed a single time. V gave up 8 bases and J gave up 6 bases; unmatched junction bases: 2. CDR1 is SGHVS, CDR2 FQNEAQ, per germline. The CDR3 loop spans 12 amino acids. V is TRBV7-8 and J is TRBJ2-1; 9 nucleotides agree with TRBD1. Source: unsorted PBMCs, taken 0.5 years after starting antiretroviral therapy. The origin of this receptor is a woman aged 40 to 50 with HIV. The CDR3 DNA reads as TGTGCCAGCGACAGGGGGGTCAATGAGCAGTTCTTC. This gives the protein CASDRGVNEQFF.